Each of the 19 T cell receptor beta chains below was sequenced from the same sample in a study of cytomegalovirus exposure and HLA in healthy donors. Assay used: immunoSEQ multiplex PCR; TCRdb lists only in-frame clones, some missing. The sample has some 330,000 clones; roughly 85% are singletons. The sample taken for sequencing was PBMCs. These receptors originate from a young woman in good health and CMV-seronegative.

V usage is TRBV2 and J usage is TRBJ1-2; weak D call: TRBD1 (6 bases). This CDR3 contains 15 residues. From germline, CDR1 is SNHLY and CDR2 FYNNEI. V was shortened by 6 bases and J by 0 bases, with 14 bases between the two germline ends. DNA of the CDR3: TGTGCCAGCAGCGCTACAGGGCAATCTAACTATGGCTACACCTTC. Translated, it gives CASSATGQSNYGYTF.

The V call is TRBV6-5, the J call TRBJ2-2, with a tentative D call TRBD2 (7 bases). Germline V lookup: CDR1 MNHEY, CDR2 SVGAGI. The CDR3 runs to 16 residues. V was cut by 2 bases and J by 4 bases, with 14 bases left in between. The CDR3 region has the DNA TGTGCCAGCAGTTACGAGGGGGGGTCGGCCACCGGGGAGCTGTTTTTT. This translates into CASSYEGGSATGELFF.

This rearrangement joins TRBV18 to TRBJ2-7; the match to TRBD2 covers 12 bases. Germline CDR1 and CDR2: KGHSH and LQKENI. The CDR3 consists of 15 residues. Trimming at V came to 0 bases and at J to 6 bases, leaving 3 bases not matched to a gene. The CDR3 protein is CASSPPGTSGSEQYF. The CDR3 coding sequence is TGTGCCAGCTCACCACCGGGGACTAGCGGGTCCGAGCAGTACTTC.

The CDR3 loop is CASSTWDSFLFGEQYF. DNA of the CDR3: TGTGCCAGCAGCACTTGGGACAGTTTCTTGTTTGGCGAGCAGTACTTC. The gene calls are TRBV21-1 and TRBJ2-7; the table gives TRBD1 as D, unverified against the DNA. TRBV21-1 is listed as a pseudogene. This CDR3 region has 16 residues.

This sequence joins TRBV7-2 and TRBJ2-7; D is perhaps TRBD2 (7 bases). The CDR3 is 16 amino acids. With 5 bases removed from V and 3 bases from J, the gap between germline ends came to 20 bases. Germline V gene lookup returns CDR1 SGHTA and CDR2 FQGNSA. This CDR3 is CASSQVGGASGYEQYF. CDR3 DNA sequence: TGTGCCAGCAGCCAAGTGGGGGGGGCTAGCGGCTACGAGCAGTACTTC.

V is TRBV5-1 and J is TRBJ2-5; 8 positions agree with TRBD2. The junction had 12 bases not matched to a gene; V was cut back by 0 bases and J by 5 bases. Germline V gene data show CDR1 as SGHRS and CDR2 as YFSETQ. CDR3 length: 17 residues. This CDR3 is CASSLAPSGSGGETQYF. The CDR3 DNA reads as TGCGCCAGCAGCTTGGCCCCCAGCGGCTCGGGGGGGGAGACCCAGTACTTC.

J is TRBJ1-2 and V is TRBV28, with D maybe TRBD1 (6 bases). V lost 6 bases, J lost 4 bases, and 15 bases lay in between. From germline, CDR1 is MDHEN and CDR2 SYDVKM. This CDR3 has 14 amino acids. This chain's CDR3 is CASRQGTALYGYTF. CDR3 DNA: TGTGCCAGCAGGCAGGGGACGGCACTCTATGGCTACACCTTC.

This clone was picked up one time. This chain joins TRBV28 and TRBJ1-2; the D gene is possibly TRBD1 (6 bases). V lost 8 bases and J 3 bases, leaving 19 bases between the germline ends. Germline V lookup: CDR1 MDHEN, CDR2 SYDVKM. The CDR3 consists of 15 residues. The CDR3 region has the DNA TGTGCCAGCGGGAGAACCGGGACAAAGCACTATGGCTACACCTTC. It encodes CASGRTGTKHYGYTF.

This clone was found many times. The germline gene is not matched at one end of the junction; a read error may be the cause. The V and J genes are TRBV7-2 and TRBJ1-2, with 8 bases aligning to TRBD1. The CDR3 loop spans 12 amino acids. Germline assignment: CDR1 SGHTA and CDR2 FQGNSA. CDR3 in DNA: TGTGCCAGCAGCAGATATGGGGACAGGCCTCCCTTC. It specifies CASSRYGDRPPF.

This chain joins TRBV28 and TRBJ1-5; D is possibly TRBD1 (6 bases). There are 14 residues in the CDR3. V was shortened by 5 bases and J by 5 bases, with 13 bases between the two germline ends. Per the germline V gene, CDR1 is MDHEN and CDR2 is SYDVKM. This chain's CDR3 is CASSTDSGDQPQHF. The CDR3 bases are TGTGCCAGCAGTACCGATTCAGGGGATCAGCCCCAGCATTTT.

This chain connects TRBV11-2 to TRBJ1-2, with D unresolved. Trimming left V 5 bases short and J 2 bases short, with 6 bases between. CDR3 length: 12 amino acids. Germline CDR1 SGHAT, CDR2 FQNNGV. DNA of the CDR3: TGTGCCAGCAGCCGCGGGAACTATGGCTACACCTTC. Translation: CASSRGNYGYTF.

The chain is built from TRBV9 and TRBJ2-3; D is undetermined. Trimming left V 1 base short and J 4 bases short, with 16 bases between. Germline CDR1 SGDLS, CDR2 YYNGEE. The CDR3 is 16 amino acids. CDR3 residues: CASSVMGSSVADTQYF. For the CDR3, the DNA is TGTGCCAGCAGCGTAATGGGTAGCTCCGTCGCAGATACGCAGTATTTT.

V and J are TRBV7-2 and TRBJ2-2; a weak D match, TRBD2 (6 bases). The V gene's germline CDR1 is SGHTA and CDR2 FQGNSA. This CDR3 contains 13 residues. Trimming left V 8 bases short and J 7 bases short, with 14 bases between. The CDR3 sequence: CASRPREFGELFF. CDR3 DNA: TGTGCCAGCCGACCCCGGGAGTTCGGGGAGCTGTTTTTT. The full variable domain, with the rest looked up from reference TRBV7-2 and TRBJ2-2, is GAGVSQSPSNKVTEKGKDVELRCDPISGHTALYWYRQSLGQGLEFLIYFQGNSAPDKSGLPSDRFSAERTGGSVSTLTIQRTQQEDSAVYLCASRPREFGELFFGEGSRLTVL.

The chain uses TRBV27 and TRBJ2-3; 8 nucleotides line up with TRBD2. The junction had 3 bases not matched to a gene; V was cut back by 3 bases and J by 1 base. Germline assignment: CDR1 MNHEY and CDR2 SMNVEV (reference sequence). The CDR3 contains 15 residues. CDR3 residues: CASSFATSGTDTQYF. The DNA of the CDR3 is TGTGCCAGCAGTTTTGCGACTAGCGGCACAGATACGCAGTATTTT.

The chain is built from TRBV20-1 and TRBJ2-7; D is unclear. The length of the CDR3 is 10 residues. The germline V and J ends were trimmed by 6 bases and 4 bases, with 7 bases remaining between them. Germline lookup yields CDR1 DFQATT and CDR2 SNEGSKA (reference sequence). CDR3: CSAVGYEQYF. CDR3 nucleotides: TGCAGTGCCGTCGGGTACGAGCAGTACTTC.

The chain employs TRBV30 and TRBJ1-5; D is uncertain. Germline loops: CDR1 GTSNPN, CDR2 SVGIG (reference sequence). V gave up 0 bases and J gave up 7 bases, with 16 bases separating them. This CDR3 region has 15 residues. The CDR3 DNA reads TGTGCCTGGAGTGTATTTGGGCAGGCCTTACAGCCCCAGCATTTT. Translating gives CAWSVFGQALQPQHF. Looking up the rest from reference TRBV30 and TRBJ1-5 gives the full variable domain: SQTIHQWPATLVQPVGSPLSLECTVEGTSNPNLYWYRQAAGRGLQLLFYSVGIGQISSEVPQNLSASRPQDRQFILSSKKLLLSDSGFYLCAWSVFGQALQPQHFGDGTRLSIL.

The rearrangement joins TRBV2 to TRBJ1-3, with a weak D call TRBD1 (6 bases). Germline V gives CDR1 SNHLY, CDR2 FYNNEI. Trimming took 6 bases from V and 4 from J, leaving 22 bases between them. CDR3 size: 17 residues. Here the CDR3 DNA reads TGTGCCAGCAGGGACCTTCGGACAGCTCCCCGCGGAAACACCATATATTTT. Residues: CASRDLRTAPRGNTIYF.

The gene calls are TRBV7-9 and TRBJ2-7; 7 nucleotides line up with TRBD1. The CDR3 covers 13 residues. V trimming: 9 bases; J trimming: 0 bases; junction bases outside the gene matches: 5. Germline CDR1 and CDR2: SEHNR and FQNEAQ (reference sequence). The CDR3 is CASSRDSSYEQYF. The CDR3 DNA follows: TGTGCCAGTAGCCGGGACAGCTCCTACGAGCAGTACTTC.

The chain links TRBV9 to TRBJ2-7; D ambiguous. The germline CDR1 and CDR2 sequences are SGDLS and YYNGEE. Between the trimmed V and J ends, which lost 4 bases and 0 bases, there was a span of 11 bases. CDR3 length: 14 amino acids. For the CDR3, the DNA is TGTGCCAGCAGCCAACAGAGCAGCTCCTACGAGCAGTACTTC. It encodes CASSQQSSSYEQYF.